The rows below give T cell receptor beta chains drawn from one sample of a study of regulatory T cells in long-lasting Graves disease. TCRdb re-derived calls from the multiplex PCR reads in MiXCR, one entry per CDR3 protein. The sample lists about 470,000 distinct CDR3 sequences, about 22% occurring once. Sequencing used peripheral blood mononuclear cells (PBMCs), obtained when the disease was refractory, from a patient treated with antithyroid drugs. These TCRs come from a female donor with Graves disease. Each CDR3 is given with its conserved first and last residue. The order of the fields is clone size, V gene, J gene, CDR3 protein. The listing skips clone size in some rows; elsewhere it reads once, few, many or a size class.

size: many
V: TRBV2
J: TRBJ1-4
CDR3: CASSVSTGKLFF

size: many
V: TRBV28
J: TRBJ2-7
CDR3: CASSFEVSSYEQYF

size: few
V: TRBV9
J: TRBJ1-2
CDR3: CASKRAFDGYTF

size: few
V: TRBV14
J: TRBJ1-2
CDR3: CASSPTLLRKRDGYTF

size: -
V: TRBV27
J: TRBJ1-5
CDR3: CASSSVVGVKPQHF

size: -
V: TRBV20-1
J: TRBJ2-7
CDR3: CTAYQLPEQYF

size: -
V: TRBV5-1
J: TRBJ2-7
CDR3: CASSARGYEQYF

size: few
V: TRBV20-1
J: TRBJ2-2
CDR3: CSARQTDTGELFF

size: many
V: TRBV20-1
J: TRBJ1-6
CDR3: CSARATGDSPLHF

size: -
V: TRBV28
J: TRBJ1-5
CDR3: CASSFEYQPQHF

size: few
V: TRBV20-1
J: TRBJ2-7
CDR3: CSARVLRGVSYEQYF

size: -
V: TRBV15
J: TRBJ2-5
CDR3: CATSGDSWETQYF

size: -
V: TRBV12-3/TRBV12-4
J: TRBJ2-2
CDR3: CASHRANTGELFF

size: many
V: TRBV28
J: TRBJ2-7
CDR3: CASSLSRTGGGLYEQYF

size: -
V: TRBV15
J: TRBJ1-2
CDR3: CAASRDGGSYGYTF

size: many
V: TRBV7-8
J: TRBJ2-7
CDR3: CASSIPGTAHEQYF

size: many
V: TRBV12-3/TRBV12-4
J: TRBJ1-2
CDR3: CASSALDYGYTF

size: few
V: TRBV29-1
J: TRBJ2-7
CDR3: CSAGLFRSRSSYEQYF

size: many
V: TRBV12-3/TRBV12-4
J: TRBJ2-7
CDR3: CASSYAGSGGWGSYEQYF

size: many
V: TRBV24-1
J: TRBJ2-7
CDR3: CATSDPRDANGEQYF

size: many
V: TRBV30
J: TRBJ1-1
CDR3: CAWSEMGDTEAFF

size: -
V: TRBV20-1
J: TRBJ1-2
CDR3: CSAGGRTAGIANYGYTF

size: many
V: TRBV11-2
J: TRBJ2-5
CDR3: CASSKDRGNQETQYF

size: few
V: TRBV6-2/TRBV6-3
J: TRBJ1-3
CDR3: CASSSSKVDSLGNTIYF

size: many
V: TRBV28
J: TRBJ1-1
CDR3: CASSPLGLGARRTEAFF

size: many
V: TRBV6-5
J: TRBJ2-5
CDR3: CASSYGRGVETQYF

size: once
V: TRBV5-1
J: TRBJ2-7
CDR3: CASSLEQLARSEEQYF

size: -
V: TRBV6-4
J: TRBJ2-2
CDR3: CASSDDGAGELFF

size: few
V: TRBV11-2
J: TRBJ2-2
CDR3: CASSDPVPPTGELFF

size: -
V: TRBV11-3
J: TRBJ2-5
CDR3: CASSFSAEETQYF

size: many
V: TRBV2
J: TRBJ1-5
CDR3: CASRGDYQPQHF

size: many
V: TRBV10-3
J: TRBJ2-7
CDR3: CAISAPDSNSYEQYF

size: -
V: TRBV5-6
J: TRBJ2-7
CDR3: CAGSLLRNSYEQYF